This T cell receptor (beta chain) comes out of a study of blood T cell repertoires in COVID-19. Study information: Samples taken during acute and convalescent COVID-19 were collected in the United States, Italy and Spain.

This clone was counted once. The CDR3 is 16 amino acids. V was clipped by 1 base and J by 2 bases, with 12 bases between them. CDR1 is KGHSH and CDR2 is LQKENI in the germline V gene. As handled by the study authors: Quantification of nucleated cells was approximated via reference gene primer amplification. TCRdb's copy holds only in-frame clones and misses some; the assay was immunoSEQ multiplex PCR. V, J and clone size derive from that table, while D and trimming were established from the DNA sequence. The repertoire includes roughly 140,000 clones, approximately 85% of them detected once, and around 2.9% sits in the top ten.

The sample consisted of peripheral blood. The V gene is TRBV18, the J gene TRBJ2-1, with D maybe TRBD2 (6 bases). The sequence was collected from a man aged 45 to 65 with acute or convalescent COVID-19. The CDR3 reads CASSPLSGGTYNEQFF. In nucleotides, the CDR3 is TGTGCCAGCTCACCACTTAGCGGAGGAACCTACAATGAGCAGTTCTTC.